The 18 T cell receptor beta chains given below trace back to one sample, sequenced in a study of blood T cells in healthy people across ages. Primers used in a second PCR of roughly 6 to 11 cycles were a sample-barcoded 5' primer and a J-beta primer mix. MiXCR, applied by TCRdb to the 5' RACE reads, yields one record per CDR3 protein. The table has about 1.5 million distinct CDR3 sequences, approximately 40% seen once. Sequencing was performed on blood. These receptor sequences come from a woman between 18 and 29 years old in good health.

The J gene is TRBJ2-7, the V gene TRBV7-9; tentatively, D is TRBD1 or TRBD2 (6 bases each). The CDR3 loop spans 17 amino acids. Trimming stripped 4 bases from V and 1 base from J, with 20 bases between. From germline, CDR1 is SEHNR and CDR2 FQNEAQ (reference sequence). CDR3 nucleotide sequence: TGTGCCAGCAGCTCTTCCGGGACCCAAGGGGGGTCCTACGAGCAGTACTTC. Residues: CASSSSGTQGGSYEQYF.

This clonotype was seen a handful of times. The chain combines TRBV2 with TRBJ1-6; D is possibly TRBD1 (5 bases). The V end lost 6 bases, the J end lost 2 bases, and 11 bases lay between the germline ends. The germline V gene encodes CDR1 SNHLY and CDR2 FYNNEI. The CDR3 length is 15 residues. The CDR3 protein is CASRGRRAYNSPLHF. The CDR3 region has the DNA TGTGCCAGCAGGGGACGGAGGGCCTATAATTCACCCCTCCACTTT.

The chain joins TRBV21-1 to TRBJ1-5; the table's D call TRBD1 went unverified against the DNA. TRBV21-1 is described as a pseudogene. The CDR3 extends over 16 amino acids. CDR3 in DNA: TGTGCCAGCAGCAAAGCGCTCACAGGGAGCAATCAGCCCCAGCATTTT. Encoded protein: CASSKALTGSNQPQHF.

This chain joins TRBV6-5 and TRBJ2-4, with a possible D match to TRBD2 (5 bases). The length of the CDR3 is 16 residues. Germline CDR1 is MNHEY and CDR2 is SVGAGI. With 6 bases removed from V and 6 bases from J, the gap between germline ends came to 21 bases. The CDR3 DNA sequence: TGTGCCAGCAGCTTACAACCTGCAGGTGCGGGAAACATTCAGTACTTC. It yields the protein CASSLQPAGAGNIQYF.

The chain carries TRBV6-1 and TRBJ2-5; TRBD1 matches at 9 bases. The J call may be incorrect, as the DNA end agrees better with TRBJ2-7. Germline CDR1 reads MNHNS; CDR2 reads SASEGT. CDR3 length: 15 residues. The CDR3 region has the DNA TGTGCCAGCAGTGATCCCGGACAGGGGTCCAACGAGCAGTACTTC. Amino acid sequence: CASSDPGQGSNEQYF.

The rearrangement uses TRBV6-5 and TRBJ1-4; D gene uncertain. Germline CDR1 is MNHEY and CDR2 is SVGAGI. CDR3 length equals 15 residues. The V end lost 0 bases, the J end lost 3 bases, and 8 bases lay between the germline ends. CDR3 residues: CASSYSSPANEKLFF. Here the CDR3 DNA reads TGTGCCAGCAGTTACTCGAGTCCGGCTAATGAAAAACTGTTTTTT.

This sequence joins TRBV20-1 and TRBJ2-5; 10 bases map to TRBD2. Judging by the DNA end, TRBJ2-7 fits better; the J call may be wrong. This CDR3 spans 16 amino acids. CDR1 is DFQATT and CDR2 is SNEGSKA in the germline V gene (reference sequence). As DNA, the CDR3 is TGCAGTGCCCCCGGTTTGCTAGCGGGAGTTGGCTACGAGCAGTACTTC. This gives the protein CSAPGLLAGVGYEQYF.

This chain links TRBV29-1 with TRBJ1-4, with D uncertain. V shed 6 bases and J shed 7 bases, with 15 bases lying between them. This CDR3 has 13 residues. Per germline, CDR1 SQVTM and CDR2 ANQGSEA. The CDR3 nucleotides read TGCAGCGTGGAAAGAGAGGCGGGTGAAAAACTGTTTTTT. This sequence encodes CSVEREAGEKLFF.

The chain uses TRBV20-1 and TRBJ1-2; TRBD1 matches 9 bases. The germline V gene encodes CDR1 DFQATT and CDR2 SNEGSKA (reference sequence). The CDR3 runs 12 residues. This CDR3 reads CRATDRGHGYTF. CDR3 bases: TGCAGGGCCACGGACAGGGGACACGGCTACACCTTC.

This clonotype was detected a few times. V is TRBV10-3 and J is TRBJ2-3; D is perhaps TRBD1 or TRBD2 (5 bases each). Germline values: CDR1 ENHRY, CDR2 SYGVKD. The CDR3 consists of 15 residues. V was shortened by 3 bases and J by 7 bases, with 17 bases between the two germline ends. CDR3 in amino acids: CAISDSGANTNTQYF. Here the CDR3 DNA reads TGTGCCATCAGTGATTCCGGGGCCAACACGAATACGCAGTATTTT.

This clonotype was counted at least ten times. J is TRBJ2-7 and V is TRBV7-9, with 10 bases fitting TRBD1. Germline assignment: CDR1 SEHNR and CDR2 FQNEAQ (reference sequence). This CDR3 contains 15 residues. With V trimmed by 5 bases and J by 5 bases, 9 bases remained unmatched. The CDR3 protein is CASSVGQGDINEQYF. Written as DNA, the CDR3 is TGTGCCAGCAGCGTCGGACAGGGGGACATCAACGAGCAGTACTTC.

This sequence joins TRBV5-5 and TRBJ2-7; D remains ambiguous. V lost 0 bases, J lost 3 bases, and 16 bases lay in between. CDR3 length: 16 amino acids. CDR1 and CDR2 (germline): SGHKS, YYEKEE (reference sequence). The CDR3, as DNA: TGTGCCAGCAGCTTGGGGGGTATCCCTCTAATCTACGAGCAGTACTTC. This sequence encodes CASSLGGIPLIYEQYF.

The V call is TRBV10-3, the J call TRBJ1-1; 8 positions agree with TRBD1. Trimming at V came to 10 bases and at J to 4 bases, leaving 11 bases not matched to a gene. CDR1 is ENHRY and CDR2 is SYGVKD in the germline V gene. This CDR3 is built from 14 residues. Written as DNA, the CDR3 is TGTGCCACATCACAGGGGGGGCCCCGCACTGAAGCTTTCTTT. It specifies CATSQGGPRTEAFF.

The chain recombines TRBV20-1 with TRBJ2-1; perhaps TRBD2 as D (5 bases). The CDR3 is 12 residues long. The V end was cut by 2 bases, the J end by 10 bases, with 12 bases between. CDR1 and CDR2 from the germline V gene are DFQATT and SNEGSKA (reference sequence). The CDR3 DNA follows: TGCAGTGCTAGACTAGCTGCATTGGAGCAGTTCTTC. Translating it yields CSARLAALEQFF.

This clonotype was seen just once. At one end the junction does not follow the germline gene, possibly because of a read error. The rearrangement links TRBV12-3 or TRBV12-4 to TRBJ2-5, with D hard to call. This CDR3 has 14 residues. The CDR3 here is CAGSPLMAQETQYF. The CDR3 DNA reads as TGTGCCGGCAGTCCCCTGATGGCGCAAGAGACCCAGTACTTC.

V usage is TRBV6-8 and J usage is TRBJ1-1, with unresolved D. V lost 6 bases and J 8 bases, leaving 10 bases between the germline ends. Germline values: CDR1 MNHGY, CDR2 SAAAGT. The CDR3 length is 11 residues. This CDR3 reads CASRNTSEAFF. CDR3 sequence (DNA): TGTGCCAGCAGGAATACATCCGAAGCTTTCTTT.

V is TRBV15 and J is TRBJ2-7; the D is unclear. Near its end, the DNA agrees better with TRBJ2-5, so the J call may be wrong. This CDR3 region has 12 residues. The V gene's germline CDR1 is LNHNV and CDR2 YYDKDF (reference sequence). The CDR3 here is CATSRGIETQYF. The CDR3 bases are TGTGCCACCAGCAGGGGTATAGAGACCCAGTACTTC.

The V gene is TRBV7-2, the J gene TRBJ1-1; D is uncertain. V shed 2 bases and J shed 9 bases, with 19 bases lying between them. Germline V gene sequence: CDR1 SGHTA, CDR2 FQGNSA. This CDR3 spans 15 amino acids. CDR3 sequence: CASSLMEDSMGKAFF. DNA of the CDR3: TGTGCCAGCAGCTTAATGGAAGATAGTATGGGTAAAGCTTTCTTT.